This T cell receptor (beta chain) originates from a study of blood T cell repertoires in COVID-19 (dated by TCRdb to the early 2020s). With regard to the full study: Samples from collaborators originated in the United States, Italy and Spain and spanned both the acute and convalescent phases of COVID-19. The sample metadata nearly always contained a de-identified subject ID, COVID-19 status, age in years and sex. Subjects who had been exposed to COVID-19, were actively infected with it, or had recovered from it provided the deeply sampled blood TCRbeta repertoires that made up the dataset. The material from the prospective study consisted of cDNA or gDNA derived from T cells, B-cell-depleted T cells, or PBMCs. HLA class I and class II types, where available, came from metadata supplied by the sample provider rather than from assay-based typing. The repertoires were released in a freely available public database intended as a resource for research on the immune response to SARS-CoV-2. The samples were drawn from two sources: the first 160 participants of the ongoing ImmuneRACE study, and 1,254 subjects contributed by 6 global collaborators. General study outcomes and caveats: The quantity of clinical and demographic metadata differed by source and by participant and was supplied without curation.

The immunoSEQ Assay, a bias-controlled multiplex PCR, was used to amplify TCRbeta CDR3 regions from genomic DNA. On the study's bioinformatics: The number of nucleated cells in each sample was estimated from the amplification of reference gene primers within the assay. To quantify the absolute abundance of each unique TCRbeta CDR3 rearrangement, sequence reads were collapsed and filtered. For each sample, productive Simpson clonality was calculated by taking the square root of Simpson's diversity index across productive rearrangements. Drawn from immuneACCESS, this table holds only the in-frame rearrangements with V and J called that TCRdb kept. Clones are partly lost; checked studies trace under half to an unresolved V gene and leave the rest unexplained. That table furnishes V, J and clone size, whereas the DNA furnished D and trimming. This sample comprises over 200,000 clones, about 91% of them detected only once. The ten largest clones capture 4.8% of the sample.

The collaborating institutions used their own protocols to collect whole blood in K2EDTA tubes. Collaborator samples were shipped for TCRbeta analysis as frozen whole blood, isolated PBMCs, or DNA extracted from either sample type. Of note for this clone: What this receptor recognizes is not known. Base qualities are missing; no much larger clone stands one base away.

CDR1 and CDR2 are drawn from the germline V gene: MGHRA, YSYEKL. The CDR3 holds 19 amino acids from the cysteine to the phenylalanine. The entry retains the CDR3 DNA only, 57 bases that are in frame from base 1. V is cut by 0 bases and J by 0 bases, and the space between the germline ends is 20 bases. The V gene is TRBV4-1 and the J gene is TRBJ1-1, with no confident D gene call. This TCR was sampled from a woman aged 40 to 50 with acute or convalescent COVID-19. The material sequenced was peripheral blood. The CDR3 protein: CASSQDRMRVSVVNTEAFF. The DNA sequence is TGCGCCAGCAGCCAAGACCGGATGAGGGTGTCGGTGGTGAACACTGAAGCTTTCTTT.